This entry describes one TCR beta chain. V was cut by 0 bases and J by 0 bases, with 7 bases left in between. The CDR3 totals 16 residues. Germline V lookup: CDR1 SGHNT, CDR2 YYREEE (reference sequence). Produced via immunoSEQ multiplex PCR; TCRdb's table is partial and in-frame only. This sample has 200,000 to 250,000 clones; approximately 80% occur once, and the top ten carry around 7%. One Seattle source followed patients from active infection through their disease course. This entry belongs to a study of blood T cell repertoires in COVID-19. Across the study: Acute and convalescent COVID-19 specimens originated in the United States, Italy and Spain. The analysed material was cDNA or gDNA that came from T cells, B-cell-depleted T cells, or PBMCs.

The J gene is TRBJ1-6, the V gene TRBV5-4; D ambiguous. Sequenced: peripheral blood. The TCR originated in a woman of 80 years or more with COVID-19, enrolled during active disease. The CDR3 is CASSLDFRSYNSPLHF. As DNA, the CDR3 is TGTGCCAGCAGCTTGGATTTCCGCTCCTATAATTCACCCCTCCACTTT.